Presented here are 2 T cell receptor beta chains from one specimen sequenced in a study of response to subunit inactivated influenza vaccine. TCRdb called the RT-PCR reads again in MiXCR, with one record for every CDR3 protein. The sample includes 500,000 to 600,000 distinct CDR3 sequences, about 15% of them seen just once. The starting material was CD4+ T cells sorted from PBMCs, obtained roughly 24 months after vaccination. These receptors all come from a man between 50 and 69 years old who received an inactivated influenza vaccine.

This clonotype came up a few times. V and J are TRBV4-3 and TRBJ2-1; D possibly corresponds to TRBD1 (6 bases). Germline V CDR1 and CDR2: LGHNA, YSLEER. V was trimmed by 6 bases and J by 10 bases, leaving 19 bases between them. The CDR3 loop spans 14 amino acids. CDR3 bases: TGCGCCAGCAGTTCTCAACCACAGGGTTGGGAGCAGTTCTTC. This encodes CASSSQPQGWEQFF.

This clonotype came up a few times. The CDR3 region has the DNA TGTGCCAGCAGTGAATCCTACAGGGGTGAGCAGTACTTC. Encoded protein: CASSESYRGEQYF. V gene TRBV25-1 combines with J gene TRBJ2-7, with TRBD1 identical over 7 bases. The CDR3 sequence is 13 residues long. Trimming removed 1 base from V and 7 bases from J; junction bases left unmatched: 4. Germline CDR1 reads MGHDK; CDR2 reads SYGVNS.